The 2 T cell receptor beta chains listed next were all sequenced from one sample in a study of T cell repertoires in cytomegalovirus infection. MiXCR, run by TCRdb on the reads, gives a single entry per CDR3 protein. Among some 350,000 distinct CDR3 sequences listed, 25% to 35% were seen once. Their antigens remain unidentified. The sample in question was cultured PBMCs, obtained from culture after CMV antigen stimulation. The receptors were gathered from a human donor in good health (CMV status not recorded). Some clones in this sample may be carry-over from other donors' samples.

V and J are TRBV12-3 or TRBV12-4 and TRBJ2-3, with D unclear. Trimming cost V 7 bases and J 5 bases, with 10 bases left between them. CDR3 size: 12 residues. DNA for the CDR3: TGTGCCAGCACCATAGGGCTAGATACGCAGTATTTT. It is translated as CASTIGLDTQYF.

This clonotype was counted a few times. The chain is built from TRBV7-9 and TRBJ2-5; TRBD2 matches at 8 bases. From germline, CDR1 is SEHNR and CDR2 FQNEAQ (reference sequence). The V gene end was trimmed by 0 bases and the J gene end by 3 bases; junction bases not matched to a gene: 3. The CDR3 has 15 amino acids. The CDR3 bases are TGTGCCAGCAGCTTAGCGTCGGGGGGGAAAGAGACCCAGTACTTC. Residues: CASSLASGGKETQYF.